A single T cell receptor (beta chain) is shown here with its context. Authors' methods: Amplification of reference gene primers provided the estimated nucleated cell counts. The repertoire was sequenced with immunoSEQ multiplex PCR; TCRdb's copy has only in-frame clones and lacks some. D and trimming come from the DNA, and the V and J calls and clone size come from that table. The sample lists approximately 290,000 clones, more than 85% occurring once. This sample was taken from a study of blood T cell repertoires in COVID-19. Looking at the study overall: Collection of acute and convalescent COVID-19 samples took place in the United States, Italy and Spain. T cells, B-cell-depleted T cells, or PBMCs supplied cDNA or gDNA.

This clonotype was obtained from a woman aged 25 to 45 with COVID-19, enrolled during active disease. The sample consisted of peripheral blood.

CDR3: CASSPRTGGYEQYF. The DNA of the CDR3 is TGTGCCAGCAGTCCCCGGACAGGAGGCTACGAGCAGTACTTC. The rearrangement links TRBV2 to TRBJ2-7, with TRBD1 matching 7 bases. The CDR3 contains 14 residues. The V gene end was trimmed by 5 bases and the J gene end by 3 bases; junction bases not matched to a gene: 7. The germline gives CDR1 SNHLY, CDR2 FYNNEI.